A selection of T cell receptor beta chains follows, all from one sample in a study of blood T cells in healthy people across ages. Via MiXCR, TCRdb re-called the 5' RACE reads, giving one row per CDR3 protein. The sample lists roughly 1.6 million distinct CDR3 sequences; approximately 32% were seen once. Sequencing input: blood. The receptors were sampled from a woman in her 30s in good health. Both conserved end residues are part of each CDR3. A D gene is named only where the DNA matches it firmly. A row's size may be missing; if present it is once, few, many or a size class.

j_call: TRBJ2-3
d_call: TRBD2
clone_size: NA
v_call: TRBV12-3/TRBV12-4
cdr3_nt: TGTGCCAGCATTCTAACTAGCGGGTCCACAGATACGCAGTATTTT
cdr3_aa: CASILTSGSTDTQYF

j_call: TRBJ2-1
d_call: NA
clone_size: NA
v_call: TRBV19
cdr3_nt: TGTGCCAGTAGTATGTCCTACAATGAGCAGTTCTTC
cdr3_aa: CASSMSYNEQFF

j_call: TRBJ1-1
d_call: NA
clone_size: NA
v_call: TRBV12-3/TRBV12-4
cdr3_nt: TGTGCCAGCAGTTTAAACGGGGAAGGCACTGAAGCTTTCTTT
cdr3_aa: CASSLNGEGTEAFF

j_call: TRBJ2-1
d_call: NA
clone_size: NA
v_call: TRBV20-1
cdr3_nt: TGCAGTGCTAGGACCCCGGTAGTGCTGAGCAATGAGCAGTTCTTC
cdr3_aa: CSARTPVVLSNEQFF

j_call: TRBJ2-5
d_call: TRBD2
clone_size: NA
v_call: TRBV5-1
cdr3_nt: TGCGCCAGCAGCTTGGAGACTAGCGGGGGGATCCTCCAAGAGACCCAGTACTTC
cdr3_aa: CASSLETSGGILQETQYF

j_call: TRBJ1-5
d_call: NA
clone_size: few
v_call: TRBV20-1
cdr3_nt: TGCAGTGCTAGTCTAGGGAGTTCGGATCAGCCCCAGCATTTT
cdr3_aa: CSASLGSSDQPQHF

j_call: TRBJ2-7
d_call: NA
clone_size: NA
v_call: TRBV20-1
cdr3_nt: TGCAGTGCTAGGGACTGGACTGTATACAATGAGCAGTACTTC
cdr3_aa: CSARDWTVYNEQYF

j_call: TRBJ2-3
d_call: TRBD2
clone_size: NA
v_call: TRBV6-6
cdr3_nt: TGTGCCAGCAGTTTAATAGCGGGGGGCTTGGTGTCAGATACGCAGTATTTT
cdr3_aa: CASSLIAGGLVSDTQYF

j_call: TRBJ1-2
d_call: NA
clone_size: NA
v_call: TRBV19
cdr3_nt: TGTGCCAGTAGTATAACAGGATTTTATGGTTACACCTTC
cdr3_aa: CASSITGFYGYTF

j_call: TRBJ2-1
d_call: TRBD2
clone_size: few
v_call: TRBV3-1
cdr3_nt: TGTGCCAGCAGCCAAGATGCTGGACTAGCGGGGGGCTGGGGTGAGCAGTTCTTC
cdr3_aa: CASSQDAGLAGGWGEQFF

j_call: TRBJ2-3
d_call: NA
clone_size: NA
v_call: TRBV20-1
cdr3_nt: TGCAGTGCCCCCGGGACTGGTATGTGGAGAGATACGCAGTATTTT
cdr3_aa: CSAPGTGMWRDTQYF

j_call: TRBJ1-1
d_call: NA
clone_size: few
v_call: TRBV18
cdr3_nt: TGTGCCAGCTCCCCCGGGGCGGGGCTGAACACTGAAGCTTTCTTT
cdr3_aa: CASSPGAGLNTEAFF

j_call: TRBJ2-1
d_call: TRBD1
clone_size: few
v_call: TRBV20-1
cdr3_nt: TGCAGTGCTAAGGGGGCAGCATCCTACAATGAGCAGTTCTTC
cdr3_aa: CSAKGAASYNEQFF

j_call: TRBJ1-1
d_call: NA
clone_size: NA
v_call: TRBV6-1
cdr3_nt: TGTGCCAGCAAGGAGATTATGAACACTGAAGCTTTCTTT
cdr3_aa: CASKEIMNTEAFF

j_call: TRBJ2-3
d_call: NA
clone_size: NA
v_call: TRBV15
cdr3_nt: TGTGCCACCAGCAGAGTAAAGGGGAAGACAGATACGCAGTATTTT
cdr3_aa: CATSRVKGKTDTQYF

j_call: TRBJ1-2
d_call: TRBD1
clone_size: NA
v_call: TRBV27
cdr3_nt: TGTGCCAGCAGTTTGAACCGGGACAGGGAATTATCTTCTGGCTACACCTTC
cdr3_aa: CASSLNRDRELSSGYTF

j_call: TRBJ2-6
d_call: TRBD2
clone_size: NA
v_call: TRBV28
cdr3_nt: TGTGCCAGCAGTGAAGCGGGACCTAAAAGCTCTGGGGCCAACGTCCTGACTTTC
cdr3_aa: CASSEAGPKSSGANVLTF

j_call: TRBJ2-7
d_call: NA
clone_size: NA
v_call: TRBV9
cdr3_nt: TGTGCCAGCAGCGTCGCGAGCGAGAGTTCCTACGAGCAGTACTTC
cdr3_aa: CASSVASESSYEQYF

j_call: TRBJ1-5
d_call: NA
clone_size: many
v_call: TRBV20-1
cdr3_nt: TGCAGTGCTAGACAGGCTCAATACAATCAGCCCCAGCATTTT
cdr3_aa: CSARQAQYNQPQHF

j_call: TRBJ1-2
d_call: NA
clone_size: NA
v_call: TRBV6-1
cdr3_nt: TGTGCCAGCAGTGAGCGCCCCTATGGCTACACCTTC
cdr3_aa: CASSERPYGYTF

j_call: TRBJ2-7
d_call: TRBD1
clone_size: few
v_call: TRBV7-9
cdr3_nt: TGTGCCAGCAGCTCAACAAGGGACAGCTCCCCCTACGAGCAGTACTTC
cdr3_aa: CASSSTRDSSPYEQYF

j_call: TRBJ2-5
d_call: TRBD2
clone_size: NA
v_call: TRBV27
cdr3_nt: TGTGCCAGCAGTTCATCCTGGGGGGATAGCGGGGCGTTTCAAGAGACCCAGTACTTC
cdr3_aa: CASSSSWGDSGAFQETQYF

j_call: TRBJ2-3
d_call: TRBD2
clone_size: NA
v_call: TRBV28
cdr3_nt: TGTGCCAGCAGCCTGGGACTAGCGGGAGGAGGGGTATCAGATACGCAGTATTTT
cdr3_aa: CASSLGLAGGGVSDTQYF

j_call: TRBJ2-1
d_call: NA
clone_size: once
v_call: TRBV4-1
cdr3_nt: TGCGCCAGCAGCCAAGATTCGGTAGGGAACTCCTATAATGAGCAGTTCTTC
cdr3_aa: CASSQDSVGNSYNEQFF

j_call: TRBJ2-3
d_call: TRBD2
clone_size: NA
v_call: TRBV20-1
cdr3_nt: TGCAGTGCTAGAGATCCCGCCCTAGCGGGCACAGATACGCAGTATTTT
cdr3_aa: CSARDPALAGTDTQYF

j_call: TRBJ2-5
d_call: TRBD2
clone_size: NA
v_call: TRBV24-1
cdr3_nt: TGTGCCACCAGTGATCCTGGCGGGGGGCGGACCCAGTACTTC
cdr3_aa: CATSDPGGGRTQYF

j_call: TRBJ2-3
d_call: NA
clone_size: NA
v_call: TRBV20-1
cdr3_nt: TGCAGTACCCCGGGGAGGGGACAGAGCACAGATACGCAGTATTTT
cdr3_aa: CSTPGRGQSTDTQYF

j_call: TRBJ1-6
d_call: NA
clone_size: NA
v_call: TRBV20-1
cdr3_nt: TGCAGTGCATCCGGGACTAGAACGACACCCCTCCACTTT
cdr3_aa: CSASGTRTTPLHF

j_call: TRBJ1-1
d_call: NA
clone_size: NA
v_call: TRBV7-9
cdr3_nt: TGTGCCAGCAGCGAAGACAGGCGGGTGGCTGAAGCTTTCTTT
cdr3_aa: CASSEDRRVAEAFF

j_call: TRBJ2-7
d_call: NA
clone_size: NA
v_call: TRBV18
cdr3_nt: TGTGCCAGCTCACCATATGCCCGGGTATACGAGCAGTACTTC
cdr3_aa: CASSPYARVYEQYF

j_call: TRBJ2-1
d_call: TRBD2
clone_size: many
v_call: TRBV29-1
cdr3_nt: TGCAGCGTTGATTATGTCGGACTAGCAGGCGATGAGCAGTTCTTC
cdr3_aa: CSVDYVGLAGDEQFF